This passage covers 4 T cell receptor beta chains from one sample sequenced in a study of cytomegalovirus exposure and HLA in healthy donors. The PCR employed 60 Vbeta primers together with 13 Jbeta primers. Profiling relied on immunoSEQ multiplex PCR, and the TCRdb table lists in-frame clones only, not all of them. Of around 150,000 clones listed, approximately 79% were seen once; the top ten hold approximately 0.89%. Sequencing used PBMCs. Source of these receptors: a woman aged 45-59 years in good health and CMV-seropositive.

The chain links TRBV19 to TRBJ2-7, with 9 bases that match TRBD1. Germline V gene data show CDR1 as LNHDA and CDR2 as SQIVND (reference sequence). J gave up 6 bases and V 5 bases, and 5 bases lay outside the gene matches. The length of the CDR3 is 13 residues. In DNA, the CDR3 is TGTGCCAGTAGTGGGGACAGGGAAAGCGAGCAGTACTTC. Its translation: CASSGDRESEQYF.

The chain uses TRBV5-6 and TRBJ2-5, with D possibly matching TRBD2 (5 bases). The DNA end is more similar to TRBJ2-7, so the J call may be wrong. This CDR3 contains 14 residues. The V gene's germline CDR1 is SGHDT and CDR2 YYEEEE. The CDR3 coding sequence is TGTGCCAGCAGCTTGGTCGGGAACTCCTACGAGCAGTACTTC. It specifies CASSLVGNSYEQYF.

In its sample, this clone was seen a few times. The rearrangement uses TRBV5-1 and TRBJ1-5, with D uncertain. Trimming removed 4 bases at V and 6 bases at J, with 17 bases between. Germline-derived CDR1 and CDR2 are SGHRS and YFSETQ. The CDR3 runs 15 residues. For the CDR3, the DNA is TGCGCCAGCAGCCTGGGGAGGGCATCGGGTCAGCCCCAGCATTTT. Amino acid sequence: CASSLGRASGQPQHF.

This clone occurred a few times. V gene TRBV7-4 combines with J gene TRBJ2-4, with TRBD1 identical over 7 bases. The junction had 11 bases not matched to a gene; V was cut back by 4 bases and J by 8 bases. Germline values: CDR1 SGHVT, CDR2 SQSDAQ. The CDR3 has 15 amino acids. The CDR3 nucleotides are TGTGCCAGCAGCTATGACAGGGTCGGTACTCACATTCAGTACTTC. It encodes CASSYDRVGTHIQYF.